These T cell receptor beta chains were read from a single sample in a study of Ad26.COV2.S vaccination and SARS-CoV-2 variants. TCRdb's copy holds only in-frame clones and misses some; the assay was immunoSEQ multiplex PCR. The table includes more than 350,000 clones, 80% to 95% detected once. Sequenced here: peripheral blood, sampled in a trial of Ad26.COV2.S vaccine versus placebo. These receptors originate from a person aged 18-65 years who received the Ad26.COV2.S COVID-19 vaccine or a placebo. CDR3s include the opening cysteine and the closing phenylalanine or tryptophan. The order of the fields is clone size, V gene, J gene, CDR3 protein. Clone size is given for some rows only: seen once, a few or many times, or a class if the clone is expanded.

clone_size: -
v_call: TRBV19
j_call: TRBJ2-7
cdr3_aa: CASSMSQGYEQYF

clone_size: -
v_call: TRBV7-3
j_call: TRBJ2-6
cdr3_aa: CASSGTKRGGMPPSGANVLTF

clone_size: -
v_call: TRBV15
j_call: TRBJ1-4
cdr3_aa: CATSRVRQGDEKLFF

clone_size: -
v_call: TRBV27
j_call: TRBJ2-7
cdr3_aa: CASSTYSGRDAYEQYF

clone_size: once
v_call: TRBV10-3
j_call: TRBJ2-1
cdr3_aa: CAIGGRAGGPLNEQFF

clone_size: -
v_call: TRBV6-5
j_call: TRBJ1-2
cdr3_aa: CASGRLDGYTF

clone_size: -
v_call: TRBV12-3/TRBV12-4
j_call: TRBJ2-5
cdr3_aa: CASSGTGQQYF

clone_size: -
v_call: TRBV7-8
j_call: TRBJ2-3
cdr3_aa: CASSSISDTQYF

clone_size: -
v_call: TRBV30
j_call: TRBJ2-2
cdr3_aa: CAYGQGGFTGELFF

clone_size: -
v_call: TRBV7-2
j_call: TRBJ2-1
cdr3_aa: CASSTGTAYNEQFF

clone_size: -
v_call: TRBV18
j_call: TRBJ2-1
cdr3_aa: CASSPFSRESYNEQFF

clone_size: -
v_call: TRBV6-6
j_call: TRBJ1-5
cdr3_aa: CASIPGGNQPQHF